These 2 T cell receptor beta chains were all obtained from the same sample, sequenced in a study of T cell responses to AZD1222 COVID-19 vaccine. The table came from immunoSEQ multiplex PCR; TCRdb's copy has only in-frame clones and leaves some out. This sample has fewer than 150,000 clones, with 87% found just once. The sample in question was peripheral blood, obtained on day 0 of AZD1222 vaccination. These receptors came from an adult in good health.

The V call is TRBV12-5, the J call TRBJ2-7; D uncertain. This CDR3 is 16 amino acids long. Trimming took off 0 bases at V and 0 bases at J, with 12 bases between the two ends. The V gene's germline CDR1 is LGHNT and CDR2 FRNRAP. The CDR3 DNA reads TGTGCTAGTGGTTTGGTACGGGCAGATCTCTCCTACGAGCAGTACTTC. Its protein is CASGLVRADLSYEQYF.

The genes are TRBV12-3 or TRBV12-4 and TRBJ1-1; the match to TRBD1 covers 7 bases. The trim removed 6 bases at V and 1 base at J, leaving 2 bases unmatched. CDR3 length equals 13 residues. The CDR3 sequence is CASRTGANTEAFF. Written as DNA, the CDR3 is TGTGCCAGCAGAACAGGGGCGAACACTGAAGCTTTCTTT.